This T cell receptor (beta chain) is drawn from a study of blood T cells in healthy people across ages. The CDR3 spans 14 residues. CDR1 SEHNR and CDR2 FQNEAQ come from the germline V gene (reference sequence). Trimming left V 5 bases short and J 8 bases short, with 16 bases between. In its sample, this clonotype was seen a few times. A J-beta primer mix and a sample-barcoded 5' primer were used in a second PCR of roughly 7 to 12 cycles. TCRdb itself ran the 5' RACE reads through MiXCR, one entry per CDR3 protein. Of around 1,100,000 distinct CDR3 sequences detected, around two fifths appear once; the ten largest clones hold less than 15%.

This chain joins TRBV7-9 and TRBJ2-1, with a weak D call TRBD1 (5 bases). This receptor was obtained from a man between 18 and 29 years old in good health. What was sequenced was blood. Here the CDR3 reads CASSPQGVWDEQFF. For the CDR3, the DNA is TGTGCCAGCAGCCCTCAAGGGGTTTGGGATGAGCAGTTCTTC.